The clone carrying this TCR beta chain has a count of ten or more. Germline loops: CDR1 SGHTA, CDR2 FQGTGA. V lost 1 base and J lost 4; bases outside the gene matches: 6. The CDR3 length is 16 residues. Unique molecular identifiers were used in preparing the TCRbeta library. Each CDR3 protein gets one entry after TCRdb re-called the PCR reads with MiXCR. This sample has 90,000 to 95,000 distinct CDR3 sequences; 10% to 15% occur once, and the top ten carry more than 11%. This entry is derived from a study of T-cell reconstitution after alpha-beta-depleted transplantation in children. The chain carries TRBV7-3 and TRBJ2-3, with TRBD2 identical over 9 bases. The TCR originated in a human donor who donated a stem cell graft to a child with inherited bone marrow failure. The sample was PBMCs from the stem cell graft donor, taken from the stem cell graft. The CDR3 region is CASSLNGGGGPDTQYF. The CDR3 nucleotides are TGTGCCAGCAGCTTAAATGGCGGGGGGGGCCCAGATACGCAGTATTTT.